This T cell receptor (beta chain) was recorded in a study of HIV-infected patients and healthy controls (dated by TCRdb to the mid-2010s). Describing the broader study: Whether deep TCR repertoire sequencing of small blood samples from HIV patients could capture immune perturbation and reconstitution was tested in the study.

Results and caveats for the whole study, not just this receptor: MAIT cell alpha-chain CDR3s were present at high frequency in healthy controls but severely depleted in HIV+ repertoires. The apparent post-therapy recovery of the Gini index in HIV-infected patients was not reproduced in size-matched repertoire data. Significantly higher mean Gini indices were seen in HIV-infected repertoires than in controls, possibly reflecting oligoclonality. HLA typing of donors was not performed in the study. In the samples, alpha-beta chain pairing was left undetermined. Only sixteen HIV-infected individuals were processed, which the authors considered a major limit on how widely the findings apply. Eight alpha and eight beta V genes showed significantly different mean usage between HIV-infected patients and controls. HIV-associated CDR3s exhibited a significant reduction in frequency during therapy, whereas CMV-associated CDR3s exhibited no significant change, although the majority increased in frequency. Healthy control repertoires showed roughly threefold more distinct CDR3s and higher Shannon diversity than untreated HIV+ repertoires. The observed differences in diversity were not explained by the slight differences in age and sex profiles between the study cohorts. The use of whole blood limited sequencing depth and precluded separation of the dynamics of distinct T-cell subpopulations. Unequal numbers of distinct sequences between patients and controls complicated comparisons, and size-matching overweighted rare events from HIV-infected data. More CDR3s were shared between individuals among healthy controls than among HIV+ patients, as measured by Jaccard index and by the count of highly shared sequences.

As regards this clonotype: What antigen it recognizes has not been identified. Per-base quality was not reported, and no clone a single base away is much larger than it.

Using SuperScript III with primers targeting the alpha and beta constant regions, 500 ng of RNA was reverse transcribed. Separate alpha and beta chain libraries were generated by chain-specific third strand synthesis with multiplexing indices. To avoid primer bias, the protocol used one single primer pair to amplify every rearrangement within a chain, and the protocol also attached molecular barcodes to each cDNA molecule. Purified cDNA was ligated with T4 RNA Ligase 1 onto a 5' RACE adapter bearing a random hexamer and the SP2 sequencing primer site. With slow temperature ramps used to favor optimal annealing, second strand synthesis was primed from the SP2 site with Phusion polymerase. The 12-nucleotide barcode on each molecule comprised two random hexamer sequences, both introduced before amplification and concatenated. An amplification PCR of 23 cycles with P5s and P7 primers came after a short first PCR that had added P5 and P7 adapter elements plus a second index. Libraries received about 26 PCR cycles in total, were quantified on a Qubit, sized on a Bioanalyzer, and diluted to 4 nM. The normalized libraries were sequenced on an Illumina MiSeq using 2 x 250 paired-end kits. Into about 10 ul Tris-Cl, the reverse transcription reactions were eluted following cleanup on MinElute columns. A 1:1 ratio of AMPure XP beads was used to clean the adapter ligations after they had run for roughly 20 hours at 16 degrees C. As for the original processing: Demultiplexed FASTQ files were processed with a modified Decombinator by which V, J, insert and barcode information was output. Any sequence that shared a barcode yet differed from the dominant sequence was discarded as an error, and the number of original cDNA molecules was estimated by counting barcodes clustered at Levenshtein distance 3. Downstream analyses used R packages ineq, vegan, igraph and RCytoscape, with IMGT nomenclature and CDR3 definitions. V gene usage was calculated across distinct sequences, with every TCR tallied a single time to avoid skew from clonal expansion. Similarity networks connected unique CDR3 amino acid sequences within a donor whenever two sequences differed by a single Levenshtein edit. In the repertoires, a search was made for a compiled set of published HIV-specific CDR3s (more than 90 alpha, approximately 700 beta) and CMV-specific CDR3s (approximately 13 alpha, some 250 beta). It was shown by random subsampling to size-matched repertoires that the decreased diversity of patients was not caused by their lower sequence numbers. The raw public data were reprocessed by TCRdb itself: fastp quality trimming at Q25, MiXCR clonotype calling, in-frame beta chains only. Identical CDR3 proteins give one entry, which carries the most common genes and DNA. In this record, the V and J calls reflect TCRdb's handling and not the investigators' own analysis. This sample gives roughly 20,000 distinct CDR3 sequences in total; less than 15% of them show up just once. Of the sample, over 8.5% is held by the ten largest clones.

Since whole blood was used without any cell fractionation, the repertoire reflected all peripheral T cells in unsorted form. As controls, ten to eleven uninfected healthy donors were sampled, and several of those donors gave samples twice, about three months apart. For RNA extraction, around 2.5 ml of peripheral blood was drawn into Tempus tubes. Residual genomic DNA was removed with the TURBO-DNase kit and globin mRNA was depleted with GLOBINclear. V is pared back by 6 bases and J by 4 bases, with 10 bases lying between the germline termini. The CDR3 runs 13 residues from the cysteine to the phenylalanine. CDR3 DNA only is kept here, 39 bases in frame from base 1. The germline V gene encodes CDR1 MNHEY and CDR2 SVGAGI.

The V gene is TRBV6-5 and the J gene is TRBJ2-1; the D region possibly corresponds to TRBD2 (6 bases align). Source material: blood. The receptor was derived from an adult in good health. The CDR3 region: CASRIGLYNEQFF. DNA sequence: TGTGCCAGCAGGATTGGACTATACAATGAGCAGTTCTTC.